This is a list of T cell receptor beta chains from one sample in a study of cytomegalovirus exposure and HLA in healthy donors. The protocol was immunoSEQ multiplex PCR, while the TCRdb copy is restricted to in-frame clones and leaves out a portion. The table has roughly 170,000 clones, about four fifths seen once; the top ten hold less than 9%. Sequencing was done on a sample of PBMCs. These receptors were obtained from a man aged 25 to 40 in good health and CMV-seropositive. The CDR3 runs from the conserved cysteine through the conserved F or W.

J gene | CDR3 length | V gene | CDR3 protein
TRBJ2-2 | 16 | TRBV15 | CATSRKARENTGELFF
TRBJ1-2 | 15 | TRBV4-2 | CASSQDAGERYGYTF
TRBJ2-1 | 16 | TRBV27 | CASSIRLAGGKNEQFF
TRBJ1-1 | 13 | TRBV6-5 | CASRPWGDTEAFF
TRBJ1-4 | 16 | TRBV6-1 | CASSARGEGTNEKLFF
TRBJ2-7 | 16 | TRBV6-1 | CASSEEGHAVSYEQYF
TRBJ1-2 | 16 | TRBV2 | CASSEVVGGLHYGYTF
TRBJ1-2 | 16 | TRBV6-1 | CASSEGGSGANYGYTF
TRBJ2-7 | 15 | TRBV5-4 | CASSLVAGSSYEQYF
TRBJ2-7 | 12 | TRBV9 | CASSGRSYEQYF
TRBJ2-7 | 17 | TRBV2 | CASLGQKTFGVSYEQYF
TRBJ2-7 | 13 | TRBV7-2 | CASSLERSYEQYF
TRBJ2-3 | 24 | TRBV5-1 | CASSPERTSGSLGSWEYGTDTQYF
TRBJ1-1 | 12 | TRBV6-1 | CAAEKAGTEAFF
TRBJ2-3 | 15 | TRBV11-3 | CASSLDGGRTDTQYF
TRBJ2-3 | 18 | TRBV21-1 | CARRPCTSGISSTDTQYF
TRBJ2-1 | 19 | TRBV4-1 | CASSQGQGQGYLPYNEQFF
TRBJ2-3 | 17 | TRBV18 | CASSRAKLAGLTDTQYF
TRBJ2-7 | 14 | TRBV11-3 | CASSPRDSSYEQYF
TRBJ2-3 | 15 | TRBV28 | CASSLAEGGTDTQYF
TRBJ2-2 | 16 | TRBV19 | CASSIGGGSNTGELFF
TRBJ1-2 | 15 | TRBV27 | CASSHTGDPNYGYTF
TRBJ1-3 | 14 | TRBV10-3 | CAISVGMNGNTIYF
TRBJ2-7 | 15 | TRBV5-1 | CASSSFPDRGIAQYF
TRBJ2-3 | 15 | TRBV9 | CASSDLAGPEYTQYF
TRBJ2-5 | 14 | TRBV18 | CASSSDRAGETQYF
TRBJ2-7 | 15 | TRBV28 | CASRGGEVGFYEQYF
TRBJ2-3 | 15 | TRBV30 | CAWDGASGMTDTQYF
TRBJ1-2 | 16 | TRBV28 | CASSLWGTDTNYGYTF
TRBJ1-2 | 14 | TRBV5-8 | CASSPPPAGRGYTF
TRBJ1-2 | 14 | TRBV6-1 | CASSAGHTNYGYTF
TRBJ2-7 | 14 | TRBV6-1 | CASSTGTGGYEQYF
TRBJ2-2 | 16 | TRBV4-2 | CASSQVGGGATGELFF
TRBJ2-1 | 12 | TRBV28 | CASSQWGDEQFF
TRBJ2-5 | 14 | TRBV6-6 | CASSDSGGEETQYF
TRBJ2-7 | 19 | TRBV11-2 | CASSLLREAILASSYEQYF
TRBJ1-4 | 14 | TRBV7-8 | CASSLGQEGEKLFF
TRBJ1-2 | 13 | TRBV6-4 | CASSDSNTDGYTF
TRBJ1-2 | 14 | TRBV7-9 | CASSPGGGDYGYTF
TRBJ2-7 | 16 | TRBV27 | CASSSPLAGSSYEQYF
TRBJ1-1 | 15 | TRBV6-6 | CASHPGVTLNTEAFF